The present T cell receptor beta chain was sequenced within a study of regulatory T cells in long-lasting Graves disease. General study results and limits: Favoring TRBV28, TRBJ1-2 and TRBJ2-5 was a feature seen in persistent disease.

This clonotype was recorded at least ten times. Its antigen is currently unknown. iRepertoire HTBI primers and Arm-PCR of CDR3 regions built TCR beta libraries. TCRdb passed the multiplex PCR reads through MiXCR, listing each CDR3 protein once. The sample records 420,000 or so distinct CDR3 sequences, about 16% being singletons. Regarding time point: newly diagnosed GD, antithyroid drugs for less than 3 months. The TCR library was made from RNA extracted from PBMCs. The ends were cut back, 3 bases at V and 1 base at J, with 13 bases in the middle. Per germline, CDR1 DFQATT and CDR2 SNEGSKA (reference sequence). CDR3 size: 14 residues. This sample was shared with a second study, whose subject was T cells in Graves' hyperthyroidism and ophthalmopathy. That paper notes: A first-round RT-PCR of the TCR CDR3 used the HTBI primer set.

The sequenced sample was peripheral blood mononuclear cells (PBMCs), obtained at new diagnosis, from a patient treated with antithyroid drugs. The chain joins TRBV20-1 to TRBJ2-7; D might be TRBD1 or TRBD2, each matching 5 bases. The clonotype comes from a woman in her late teens or twenties with Graves disease. CDR3 region: CSASSGDGSYEQYF. In DNA form, the CDR3 reads TGCAGTGCTAGTTCTGGGGACGGGTCCTACGAGCAGTACTTC.